This T cell receptor (beta chain) was captured in a study of blood T cell repertoires in COVID-19. For the study at large: In each case, the material was cDNA or gDNA derived from T cells, B-cell-depleted T cells, or PBMCs.

CDR3 length: 14 residues. The V and J ends lost 2 bases and 4 bases respectively, with 13 bases between them. Germline V gives CDR1 SGHRS, CDR2 YFSETQ. In this sample, this clone turned up once. The same CDR3 is also encoded by other DNA sequences in this sample. TCRdb's copy holds only in-frame clones and misses some; the assay was immunoSEQ multiplex PCR. Of 100,000 to 150,000 clones in the sample, roughly four fifths are singletons; the top ten hold about an eighth. The clonotype was recovered from a man in his 60s with acute or convalescent COVID-19. V is TRBV5-1 and J is TRBJ2-7; D might be TRBD1 (6 bases). Sequencing was performed on peripheral blood. The CDR3 DNA reads as TGCGCCAGCAGCTTATCGACAGGTCCGTACGAGCAGTACTTC. It yields the protein CASSLSTGPYEQYF.